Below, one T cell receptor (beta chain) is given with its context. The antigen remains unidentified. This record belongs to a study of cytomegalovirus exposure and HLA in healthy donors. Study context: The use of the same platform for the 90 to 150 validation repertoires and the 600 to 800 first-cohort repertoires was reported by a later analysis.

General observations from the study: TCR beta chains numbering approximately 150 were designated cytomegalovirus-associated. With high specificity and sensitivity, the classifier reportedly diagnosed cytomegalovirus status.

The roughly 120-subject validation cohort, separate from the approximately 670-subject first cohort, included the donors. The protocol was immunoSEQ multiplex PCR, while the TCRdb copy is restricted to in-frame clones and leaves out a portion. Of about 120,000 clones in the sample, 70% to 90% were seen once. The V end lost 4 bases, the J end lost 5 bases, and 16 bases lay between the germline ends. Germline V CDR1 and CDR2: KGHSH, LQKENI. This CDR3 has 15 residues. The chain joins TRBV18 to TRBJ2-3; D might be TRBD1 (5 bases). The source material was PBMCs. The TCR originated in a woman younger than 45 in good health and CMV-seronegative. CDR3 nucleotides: TGTGCCAGCTCACTAGGACATCCACGGGTAGATACGCAGTATTTT. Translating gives CASSLGHPRVDTQYF.